These T cell receptor beta chains were read from a single sample in a study of cytomegalovirus exposure and HLA in healthy donors. The assay was immunoSEQ multiplex PCR, and TCRdb's table has in-frame clones only and misses some. The sample yields 100,000 to 150,000 clones, 65% to 80% seen once. Source material: PBMCs. These receptors all stem from a woman between 18 and 30 years old in good health and CMV-seronegative. CDR3s include the opening cysteine and the closing phenylalanine or tryptophan. The D gene is left open where the match is weak. Size is stated for part of the rows, as once, few or many counts, or as a class when the clone is expanded.

>TRBD2|TRBV5-8|TRBJ2-7|few
CAISPQAGRAREQYF
TGTGCCATCTCCCCTCAGGCCGGGAGGGCCCGGGAGCAGTACTTC
>TRBD2|TRBV5-4|TRBJ2-1|-
CASSSGTAGGRNEQFF
TGTGCCAGCAGCTCCGGGACAGCGGGAGGGAGGAATGAGCAGTTCTTC
>TRBD2|TRBV5-6|TRBJ2-3|-
CASSFFGLAEDTQYF
TGTGCCAGCAGCTTCTTTGGGCTAGCGGAAGATACGCAGTATTTT
>-|TRBV10-3|TRBJ2-7|-
CAISVGADTYEQYF
TGTGCCATCAGTGTCGGCGCGGATACCTACGAGCAGTACTTC
>TRBD1|TRBV5-4|TRBJ2-3|once
CASATGADTQYF
TGTGCCAGCGCAACAGGGGCCGATACGCAGTATTTT
>TRBD1|TRBV12-5|TRBJ2-2|once
CASGLARTGYGELFF
TGTGCTAGTGGTTTGGCCAGGACAGGGTACGGGGAGCTGTTTTTT
>TRBD1|TRBV2|TRBJ1-2|-
CASSDDRGMRRYTF
TGTGCCAGCAGTGACGACAGGGGAATGAGGAGGTACACCTTC
>TRBD1|TRBV6-1|TRBJ1-5|-
CASVLTGGNQPQHF
TGTGCCAGCGTACTGACAGGGGGCAATCAGCCCCAGCATTTT
>-|TRBV5-1|TRBJ1-2|-
CASSFLTQAPYGYTF
TGCGCCAGCAGCTTTCTTACCCAGGCCCCCTATGGCTACACCTTC
>TRBD1|TRBV7-6|TRBJ1-1|-
CASSAGQFTEAFF
TGTGCCAGCAGCGCGGGACAGTTCACTGAAGCTTTCTTT
>TRBD2|TRBV2|TRBJ2-7|-
CASRLTSGSYEQYF
TGTGCCAGCAGACTGACTAGCGGATCCTACGAGCAGTACTTC
>TRBD2|TRBV5-5|TRBJ2-5|-
CASSLVGGTSYGETQYF
TGTGCCAGCAGCTTGGTAGGCGGGACTAGCTACGGGGAGACCCAGTACTTC
>-|TRBV9|TRBJ1-1|few
CASLREGGTEAFF
TGTGCCAGCCTCCGGGAGGGGGGAACTGAAGCTTTCTTT
>-|TRBV6-1|TRBJ1-3|-
CASSVSGNTIYF
TGTGCCAGCAGTGTATCTGGAAACACCATATATTTT
>-|TRBV10-3|TRBJ1-2|-
CAITERGYGYTF
TGTGCCATCACCGAACGGGGATATGGCTACACCTTC
>-|TRBV30|TRBJ2-7|-
CAWSISYEQYF
TGTGCCTGGAGCATTTCCTACGAGCAGTACTTC
>-|TRBV18|TRBJ1-2|once
CASSRETANYGYTF
TGTGCCAGCTCAAGAGAGACAGCTAACTATGGCTACACCTTC
>-|TRBV2|TRBJ1-2|-
CASSAGGDGYTF
TGTGCCAGCAGTGCGGGGGGGGATGGCTACACCTTC
>TRBD2|TRBV2|TRBJ2-5|once
CASSRTSGRATQYF
TGTGCCAGCAGCAGGACTAGCGGGAGGGCGACCCAGTACTTC
>TRBD2|TRBV6-1|TRBJ2-3|once
CAILRLASTDTQYF
TGTGCCATCCTAAGACTAGCGAGCACAGATACGCAGTATTTT
>TRBD1|TRBV25-1|TRBJ2-7|-
CASSARDRTYEQYF
TGTGCCAGCAGCGCCCGGGACAGGACCTACGAGCAGTACTTC
>-|TRBV10-3|TRBJ2-7|few
CAITEGSVTYEQYF
TGTGCCATCACCGAAGGTAGCGTTACCTACGAGCAGTACTTC
>-|TRBV21-1|TRBJ1-1|-
CASSKVGTPTWGTEAFF
TGTGCCAGCAGCAAAGTAGGGACACCTACCTGGGGGACTGAAGCTTTCTTT
>-|TRBV27|TRBJ1-1|-
CASSSPYGGRGTEAFF
TGTGCCAGCAGTTCCCCGTACGGGGGGCGGGGGACTGAAGCTTTCTTT
>-|TRBV7-8|TRBJ2-3|-
CASSLEGLTLEISTDTQYF
TGTGCCAGCAGCTTAGAGGGGCTTACTCTCGAAATCAGCACAGATACGCAGTATTTT
>TRBD2|TRBV7-8|TRBJ2-1|once
CASSLGTSGYNEQFF
TGTGCCAGCAGCTTGGGGACTAGCGGGTACAATGAGCAGTTCTTC
>TRBD1|TRBV5-1|TRBJ2-7|few
CASSVTGTGGGGEQYF
TGCGCCAGCAGCGTCACCGGGACAGGGGGCGGGGGCGAGCAGTACTTC
>TRBD2|TRBV28|TRBJ2-1|-
CASSLASGRTNNEQFF
TGTGCCAGCAGTTTGGCTAGCGGGAGGACGAACAATGAGCAGTTCTTC